Listed here are 24 T cell receptor beta chains from one sample, sequenced in a study of breast tumors, draining lymph nodes, adjacent tissues. Axillary draining lymph nodes of breast cancer patients supplied the node samples. TCRdb passed the multiplex PCR reads through MiXCR, listing each CDR3 protein once. This table holds approximately 190,000 distinct CDR3 sequences, roughly 31% found once. Sequencing used axillary lymph node tissue. The receptors come from a female donor with breast cancer. Some clones in this sample may be carry-over from other donors' samples.

This clonotype came up many times. The chain recombines TRBV7-9 with TRBJ2-5; D tentatively fits TRBD1 or TRBD2 (6 bases each). CDR1 SEHNR and CDR2 FQNEAQ come from the germline V gene (reference sequence). This CDR3 comprises 14 residues. V lost 5 bases, J lost 5 bases, and 15 bases lay in between. CDR3 sequence: CASSAWGAGETQYF. The CDR3 nucleotides read TGTGCCAGCAGCGCCTGGGGGGCCGGGGAGACCCAGTACTTC.

Details on this clonotype: At one end the junction does not follow the germline gene, possibly because of a read error. The chain has TRBV5-5 and TRBJ1-1; TRBD1 might be the D (5 bases). The germline V gene encodes CDR1 SGHKS and CDR2 YYEKEE (reference sequence). CDR3 size: 15 residues. The CDR3 DNA reads as TGCGCCAGCAGCTTTGGGGGGTACGTGAACACTGAAGCTTTCTTT. This encodes CASSFGGYVNTEAFF.

This clonotype appeared many times. The gene calls are TRBV5-4 and TRBJ2-1; 9 bases line up with TRBD1. The CDR3 is made up of 15 amino acids. With 3 bases clipped from V and 3 bases from J, the junction kept 4 bases outside the gene matches. Germline CDR1 and CDR2: SGHNT and YYREEE (reference sequence). This CDR3 reads CASSSGQGFYNEQFF. In DNA form, the CDR3 reads TGTGCCAGCAGCTCCGGACAGGGGTTCTACAATGAGCAGTTCTTC.

The chain links TRBV6-4 to TRBJ2-3; D unclear. Germline CDR1 MRHNA, CDR2 SNTAGT. The V and J ends lost 2 bases and 2 bases respectively, with 11 bases between them. The CDR3 extends over 15 amino acids. CDR3 sequence (DNA): TGTGCCAGCAGTGACACGACGGACCTCACAGATACGCAGTATTTT. This translates into CASSDTTDLTDTQYF.

This clonotype showed up just a few times. This chain uses TRBV10-1 with TRBJ2-1, with TRBD2 identical over 8 bases. This CDR3 is 14 amino acids long. CDR1 WNHNN and CDR2 SYGVQD come from the germline V gene (reference sequence). V dropped 3 bases and J dropped 8; count of bases not matched to a gene: 6. The CDR3 is CASSEGSSGHEQFF. The CDR3 DNA is TGCGCCAGCAGTGAAGGGTCTAGCGGGCATGAGCAGTTCTTC.

The rearrangement uses TRBV19 and TRBJ1-1; D is unclear. The V end was cut by 4 bases, the J end by 1 base, with 7 bases between. The CDR3 has 13 amino acids. CDR1 and CDR2 from the germline V gene are LNHDA and SQIVND (reference sequence). The CDR3 spells CASSKPSNTEAFF. The CDR3 nucleotides read TGTGCCAGTAGTAAACCGTCGAACACTGAAGCTTTCTTT.

This clonotype occurred a few times. V gene TRBV7-8 combines with J gene TRBJ1-1; D is ambiguous. The CDR3 is 14 residues long. From germline, CDR1 is SGHVS and CDR2 FQNEAQ. V dropped 2 bases and J dropped 5 bases, with 12 bases sitting between them. The CDR3 coding sequence is TGTGCCAGCAGCTTATCCGCAGGTGGGACTGAAGCTTTCTTT. This translates into CASSLSAGGTEAFF.

With respect to this clonotype: One end of the junction is discordant with germline, which a read error may explain. The chain couples TRBV20-1 to TRBJ1-1; D is unclear. Germline V gives CDR1 DFQATT, CDR2 SNEGSKA (reference sequence). The CDR3 is 11 amino acids. The CDR3 loop reads CSASDNTEASF. DNA for the CDR3: TGCAGTGCTAGCGACAACACTGAAGCTTCCTTT.

The table lists this clonotype with many counts. The chain employs TRBV12-3 or TRBV12-4 and TRBJ1-5; D is possibly TRBD1 (6 bases). Trimming removed 6 bases at V and 7 bases at J, with 13 bases between. CDR3 length: 13 residues. The CDR3 coding sequence is TGTGCCAGCAGACAAACAGGGCAGCAGCCCCAGCATTTT. It codes for CASRQTGQQPQHF.

This clonotype has ten or more counts. This chain uses TRBV6-1 with TRBJ2-7; D is possibly TRBD1 (6 bases). Trimming took off 9 bases at V and 3 bases at J, with 12 bases between the two ends. This CDR3 region has 12 residues. Germline loops: CDR1 MNHNS, CDR2 SASEGT. The CDR3 spells CASRTDIYEQYF. Written as DNA, the CDR3 is TGTGCCAGTCGGACAGACATCTACGAGCAGTACTTC.

Ten or more counts support this clonotype. The chain couples TRBV5-1 to TRBJ2-7; D gene unclear. CDR3 length equals 15 residues. Germline CDR1 and CDR2: SGHRS and YFSETQ. Trimming left V 8 bases short and J 7 bases short, with 25 bases between. The CDR3 sequence is CASKLSIITESEQYF. Here the CDR3 DNA reads TGCGCCAGTAAACTTTCCATTATCACGGAGTCAGAGCAGTACTTC. The full variable domain, in which reference TRBV5-1 and TRBJ2-7 provide the parts outside the CDR3, is KAGVTQTPRYLIKTRGQQVTLSCSPISGHRSVSWYQQTPGQGLQFLFEYFSETQRNKGNFPGRFSGRQFSNSRSEMNVSTLELGDSALYLCASKLSIITESEQYFGPGTRLTVT.

This clonotype was detected ten times or more. V and J are TRBV7-9 and TRBJ2-1; D ambiguous. The germline V gene has CDR1 SEHNR and CDR2 FQNEAQ (reference sequence). The CDR3 runs 12 residues. Deletions cut 2 bases from V and 6 bases from J, with 5 bases between. DNA of the CDR3: TGTGCCAGCAGCTTATTAGCCAATGAGCAGTTCTTC. Translating it yields CASSLLANEQFF.

This clonotype was seen many times. The gene calls are TRBV10-3 and TRBJ2-5; D remains unclear. This CDR3 region has 11 residues. Germline CDR1 is ENHRY and CDR2 is SYGVKD. With 3 bases removed from V and 9 bases from J, the gap between germline ends came to 8 bases. The DNA for the CDR3 is TGTGCCATCAGTGAAAGTGGGGCCCAGTACTTC. This sequence encodes CAISESGAQYF.

This clonotype was counted at least ten times. The J gene is TRBJ2-1, the V gene TRBV24-1; TRBD2 agrees at 7 bases. Per germline, CDR1 KGHDR and CDR2 SFDVKD. The CDR3 is 17 residues long. Trimming at V came to 4 bases and at J to 1 base, leaving 9 bases not matched to a gene. Written as DNA, the CDR3 is TGTGCCACCAGTGACGTCAGTTCGGGAGGTTCCTACAATGAGCAGTTCTTC. The encoded protein is CATSDVSSGGSYNEQFF.

This clonotype appeared many times. The V call is TRBV9, the J call TRBJ2-3, with TRBD2 identical over 9 bases. CDR3 length: 15 residues. The ends lost 4 bases at V and 3 bases at J; junction bases unmatched: 6. CDR1 and CDR2 from the germline V gene are SGDLS and YYNGEE. This chain's CDR3 is CASSRASGMTDTQYF. The CDR3 DNA reads as TGTGCCAGCAGCCGTGCTAGCGGGATGACAGATACGCAGTATTTT.

At least ten counts were recorded for this clonotype. J is TRBJ2-7 and V is TRBV13; the match to TRBD2 covers 11 bases. Germline CDR1 is PRHDT and CDR2 is FYEKMQ (reference sequence). V trimming: 0 bases; J trimming: 6 bases; junction bases outside the gene matches: 4. This CDR3 comprises 15 residues. CDR3 in amino acids: CASSLGGTSGLEQYF. CDR3 coding DNA: TGTGCCAGCAGCTTAGGTGGGACTAGCGGTCTCGAGCAGTACTTC.

The sample holds many counts of this clonotype. For the CDR3, the DNA is TGTGCCAGCAGCTTAGGAGAGTGGGGCGGGGAGCAGTACTTC. It yields the protein CASSLGEWGGEQYF. The chain links TRBV7-9 to TRBJ2-7, with D perhaps TRBD1 or TRBD2 (5 bases each). The CDR3 length is 14 residues. CDR1 and CDR2 (germline): SEHNR, FQNEAQ (reference sequence). V lost 1 base and J 7 bases, leaving 14 bases between the germline ends. Full variable domain (remainder filled in from reference TRBV7-9 and TRBJ2-7): DTGVSQNPRHKITKRGQNVTFRCDPISEHNRLYWYRQTLGQGPEFLTYFQNEAQLEKSRLLSDRFSAERPKGSFSTLEIQRTEQGDSAMYLCASSLGEWGGEQYFGPGTRLTVT.

This rearrangement joins TRBV7-2 to TRBJ1-1; D remains ambiguous. V lost 2 bases to trimming and J lost 0 bases, with 7 bases between them. CDR1 is SGHTA, CDR2 FQGNSA, per germline. The CDR3 sequence is 14 residues long. The CDR3, as DNA: TGTGCCAGCAGCTTACAGGCGTTGAACACTGAAGCTTTCTTT. Protein product: CASSLQALNTEAFF.

The rearrangement joins TRBV6-1 to TRBJ1-4; the D gene is possibly TRBD1 (6 bases). From germline, CDR1 is MNHNS and CDR2 SASEGT. V was trimmed by 6 bases and J by 7 bases, leaving 12 bases between them. The CDR3 is 13 amino acids. In DNA, the CDR3 is TGTGCCAGCAGCAACCTACAGGGTGAAAAACTGTTTTTT. Translating gives CASSNLQGEKLFF.

This clonotype has a count of ten or more. The chain's CDR3 is CASSTDIQETQYF. The CDR3 DNA follows: TGTGCCAGCAGCACGGACATCCAAGAGACCCAGTACTTC. The chain carries TRBV5-4 and TRBJ2-5; maybe TRBD1 (5 bases). V gave up 4 bases and J gave up 1 base, with 8 bases separating them. This CDR3 has 13 residues. CDR1 is SGHNT, CDR2 YYREEE, per germline (reference sequence).

This clonotype was seen many times. The V gene is TRBV12-3 or TRBV12-4, the J gene TRBJ1-1; 7 bases map to TRBD1. CDR3 length: 13 amino acids. The V segment lost 10 bases and the J segment 0 bases; nucleotides outside the gene matches: 5. DNA of the CDR3: TGTGCCACCCAGGACAGGATGAACACTGAAGCTTTCTTT. It codes for CATQDRMNTEAFF.

This chain joins TRBV3-2 and TRBJ2-2; whether TRBD2, the table's D call, matches the DNA was not checked. TRBV3-2 is marked as a pseudogene. The CDR3 spans 16 residues. CDR3 coding DNA: TGTGCCAGCAGCCGTGGTCAAGCGGGTTGGTTCGGGGAGCTGTTTTTT. This gives the protein CASSRGQAGWFGELFF.

This rearrangement joins TRBV11-2 to TRBJ2-6; a weak D match, TRBD2 (5 bases). From germline, CDR1 is SGHAT and CDR2 FQNNGV. V shed 4 bases and J shed 2 bases, with 12 bases lying between them. The CDR3 extends over 16 amino acids. The DNA of the CDR3 is TGTGCCAGCAGCTCCCCCCGGGGTACTGGGGCCAACGTCCTGACTTTC. This codes for CASSSPRGTGANVLTF. Combining the CDR3 with reference TRBV11-2 and TRBJ2-6 gives the whole variable domain EAGVAQSPRYKIIEKRQSVAFWCNPISGHATLYWYQQILGQGPKLLIQFQNNGVVDDSQLPKDRFSAERLKGVDSTLKIQPAKLEDSAVYLCASSSPRGTGANVLTFGAGSRLTVL.

This clonotype was found many times. The V gene is TRBV29-1, the J gene TRBJ2-2; TRBD2 is a possible D gene (6 bases). V shed 7 bases and J shed 0 bases, with 9 bases lying between them. The CDR3 consists of 13 residues. Germline-derived CDR1 and CDR2 are SQVTM and ANQGSEA. Here the CDR3 reads CSARTTNTGELFF. In DNA, the CDR3 is TGCAGCGCACGGACTACGAACACCGGGGAGCTGTTTTTT.